This paragraph covers one T cell receptor (beta chain) sequence. The data stem from a study of blood T cell repertoires in COVID-19. In the original workflow: Amplification of reference gene primers was used by the study to estimate nucleated cell counts. This table comes from immunoSEQ multiplex PCR, and its TCRdb copy is limited to in-frame clones, with some not included. The V and J calls and clone size come from that table; D and trimming were worked out from the DNA. The sample consists of some 120,000 clones, around nine tenths of them appearing once. V lost 6 bases and J lost 6, with 15 bases in between. Germline V gene sequence: CDR1 KGHSH, CDR2 LQKENI. There are 13 residues in the CDR3.

This clonotype was obtained from a woman aged 45-59 years with active or convalescent COVID-19. Material for sequencing was peripheral blood. V usage is TRBV18 and J usage is TRBJ2-7, with D possibly TRBD2 on 5 matching bases. CDR3: CASSQWRSREQYF. In DNA form, the CDR3 reads TGTGCCAGCTCCCAATGGAGGTCCCGCGAGCAGTACTTC.